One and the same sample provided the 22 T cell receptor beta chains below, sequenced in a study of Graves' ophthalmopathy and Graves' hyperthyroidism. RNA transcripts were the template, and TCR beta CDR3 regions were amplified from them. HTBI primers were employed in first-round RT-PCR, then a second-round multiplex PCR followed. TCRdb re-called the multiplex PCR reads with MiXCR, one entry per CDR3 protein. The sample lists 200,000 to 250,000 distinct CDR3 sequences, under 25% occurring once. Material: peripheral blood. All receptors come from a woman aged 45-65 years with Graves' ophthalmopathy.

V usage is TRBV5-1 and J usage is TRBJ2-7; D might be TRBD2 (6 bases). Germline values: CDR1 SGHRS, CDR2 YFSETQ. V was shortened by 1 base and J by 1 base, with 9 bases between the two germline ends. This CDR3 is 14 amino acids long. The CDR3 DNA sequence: TGCGCCAGCAGCTTGATGACTAGTTCCTACGAGCAGTACTTC. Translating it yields CASSLMTSSYEQYF.

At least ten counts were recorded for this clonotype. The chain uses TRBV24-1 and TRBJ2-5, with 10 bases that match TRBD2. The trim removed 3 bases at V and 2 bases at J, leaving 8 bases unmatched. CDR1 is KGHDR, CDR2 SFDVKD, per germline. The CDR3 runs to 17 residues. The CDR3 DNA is TGTGCCACCAGTGATCGGACCCGGACTAGCGGACAAGAGACCCAGTACTTC. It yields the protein CATSDRTRTSGQETQYF.

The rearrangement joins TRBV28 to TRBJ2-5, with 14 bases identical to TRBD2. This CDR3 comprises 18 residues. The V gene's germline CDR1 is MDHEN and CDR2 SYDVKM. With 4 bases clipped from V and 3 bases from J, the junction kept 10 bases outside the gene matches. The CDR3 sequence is CASSYRLAGGPLEETQYF. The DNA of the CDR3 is TGTGCCAGCAGTTACCGACTAGCGGGAGGGCCCTTAGAAGAGACCCAGTACTTC.

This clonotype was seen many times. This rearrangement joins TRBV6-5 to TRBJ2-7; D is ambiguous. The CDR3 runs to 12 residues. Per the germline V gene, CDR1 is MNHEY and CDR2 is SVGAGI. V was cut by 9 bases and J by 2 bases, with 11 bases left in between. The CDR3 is CARRDFAYEQYF. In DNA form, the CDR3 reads TGTGCCAGACGAGATTTCGCCTACGAGCAGTACTTC.

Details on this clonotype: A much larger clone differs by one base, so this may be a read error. The CDR3 sequence: CAWRQGYNSPLHF. The CDR3 DNA is TGTGCCTGGAGACAGGGTTATAATTCACCCCTCCACTTT. V and J are TRBV30 and TRBJ1-6; D is perhaps TRBD1 (6 bases). V was shortened by 3 bases and J by 4 bases, with 7 bases between the two germline ends. CDR1 GTSNPN and CDR2 SVGIG come from the germline V gene (reference sequence). The CDR3 loop spans 13 amino acids. The whole variable domain, remainder taken from reference TRBV30 and TRBJ1-6, is SQTIHQWPATLVQPVGSPLSLECTVEGTSNPNLYWYRQAAGRGLQLLFYSVGIGQISSEVPQNLSASRPQDRQFILSSKKLLLSDSGFYLCAWRQGYNSPLHFGNGTRLTVT.

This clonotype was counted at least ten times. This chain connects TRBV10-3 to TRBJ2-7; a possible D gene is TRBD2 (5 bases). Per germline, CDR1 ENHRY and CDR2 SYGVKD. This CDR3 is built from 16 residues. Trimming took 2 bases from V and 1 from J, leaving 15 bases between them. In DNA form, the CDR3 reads TGTGCCATCAGTGAGACGAACGGGAAGATATCCTACGAGCAGTACTTC. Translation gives CAISETNGKISYEQYF.

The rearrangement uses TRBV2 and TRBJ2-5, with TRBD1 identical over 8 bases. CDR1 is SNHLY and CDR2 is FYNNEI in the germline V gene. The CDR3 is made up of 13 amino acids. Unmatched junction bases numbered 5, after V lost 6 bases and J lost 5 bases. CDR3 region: CASSKQGVETQYF. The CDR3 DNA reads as TGTGCCAGCAGCAAACAGGGGGTCGAGACCCAGTACTTC.

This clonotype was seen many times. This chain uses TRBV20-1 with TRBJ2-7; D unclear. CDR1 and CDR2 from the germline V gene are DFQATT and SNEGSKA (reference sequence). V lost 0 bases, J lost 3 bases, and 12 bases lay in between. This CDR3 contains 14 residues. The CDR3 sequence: CSARDPRLDYEQYF. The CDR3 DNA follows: TGCAGTGCTAGAGATCCCCGGCTAGACTACGAGCAGTACTTC.

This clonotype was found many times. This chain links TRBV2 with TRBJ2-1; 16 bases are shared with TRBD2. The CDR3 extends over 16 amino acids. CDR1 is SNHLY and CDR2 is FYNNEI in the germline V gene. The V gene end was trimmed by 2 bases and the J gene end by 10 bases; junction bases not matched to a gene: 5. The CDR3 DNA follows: TGTGCCAGCAGTGAACTGGGACTAGCGGGAGGGCAAGAGCAGTTCTTC. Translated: CASSELGLAGGQEQFF.

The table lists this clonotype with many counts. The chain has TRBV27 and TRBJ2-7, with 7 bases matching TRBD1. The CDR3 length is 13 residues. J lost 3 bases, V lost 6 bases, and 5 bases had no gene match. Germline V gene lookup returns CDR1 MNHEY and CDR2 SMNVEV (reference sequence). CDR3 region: CASSKGTVYEQYF. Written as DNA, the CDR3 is TGTGCCAGCAGCAAGGGGACAGTCTACGAGCAGTACTTC.

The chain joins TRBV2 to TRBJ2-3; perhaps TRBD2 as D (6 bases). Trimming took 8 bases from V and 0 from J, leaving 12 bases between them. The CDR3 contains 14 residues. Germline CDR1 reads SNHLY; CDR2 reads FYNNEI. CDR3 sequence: CASYFGTSTDTQYF. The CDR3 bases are TGTGCCAGCTACTTCGGGACTAGCACAGATACGCAGTATTTT.

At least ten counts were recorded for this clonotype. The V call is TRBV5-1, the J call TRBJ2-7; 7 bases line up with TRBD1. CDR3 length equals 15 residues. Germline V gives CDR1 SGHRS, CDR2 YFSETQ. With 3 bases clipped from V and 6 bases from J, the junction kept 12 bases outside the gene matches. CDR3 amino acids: CASSSGQVTYVEQYF. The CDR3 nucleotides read TGCGCCAGCAGCTCTGGACAGGTTACCTACGTCGAGCAGTACTTC.

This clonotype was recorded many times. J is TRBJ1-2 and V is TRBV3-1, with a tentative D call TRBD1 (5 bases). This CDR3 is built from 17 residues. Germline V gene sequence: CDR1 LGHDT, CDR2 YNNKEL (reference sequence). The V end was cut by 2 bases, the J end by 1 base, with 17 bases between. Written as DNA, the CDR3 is TGTGCCAGCAGCCAATTCTCGAAACCGACAGATAACTATGGCTACACCTTC. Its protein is CASSQFSKPTDNYGYTF.

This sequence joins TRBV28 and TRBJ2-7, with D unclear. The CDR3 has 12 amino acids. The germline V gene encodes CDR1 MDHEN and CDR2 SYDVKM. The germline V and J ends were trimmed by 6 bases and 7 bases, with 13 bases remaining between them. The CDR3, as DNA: TGTGCCAGCAGGTCAGACCGGATGGAGCAGTACTTC. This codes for CASRSDRMEQYF.

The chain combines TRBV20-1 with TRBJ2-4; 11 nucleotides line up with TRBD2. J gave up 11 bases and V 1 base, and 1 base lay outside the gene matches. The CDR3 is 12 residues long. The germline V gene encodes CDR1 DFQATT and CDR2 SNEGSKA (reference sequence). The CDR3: CSARASGRFQYF. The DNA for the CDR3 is TGCAGTGCTAGAGCTAGCGGGAGGTTTCAGTACTTC.

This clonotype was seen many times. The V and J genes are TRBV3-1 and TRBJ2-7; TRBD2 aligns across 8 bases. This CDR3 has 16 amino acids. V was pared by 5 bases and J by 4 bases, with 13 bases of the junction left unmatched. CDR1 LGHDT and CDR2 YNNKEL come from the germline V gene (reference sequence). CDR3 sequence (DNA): TGTGCCAGCAGCTCTCATCCGGGACTAGGGGATTACGAGCAGTACTTC. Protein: CASSSHPGLGDYEQYF.

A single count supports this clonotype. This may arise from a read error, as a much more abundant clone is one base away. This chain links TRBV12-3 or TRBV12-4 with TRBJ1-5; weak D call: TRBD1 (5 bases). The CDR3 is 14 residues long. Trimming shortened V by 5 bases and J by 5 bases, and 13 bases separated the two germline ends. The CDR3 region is CASSPRQIHQPQHF. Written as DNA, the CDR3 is TGTGCCAGCAGTCCCCGACAGATCCATCAGCCCCAGCATTTT.

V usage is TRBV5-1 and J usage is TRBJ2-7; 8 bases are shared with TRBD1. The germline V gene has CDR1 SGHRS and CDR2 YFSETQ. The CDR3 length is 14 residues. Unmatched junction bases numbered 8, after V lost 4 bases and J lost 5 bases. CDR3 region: CASSLRTGINEQYF. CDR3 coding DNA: TGCGCCAGCAGCCTGAGGACAGGGATCAACGAGCAGTACTTC.

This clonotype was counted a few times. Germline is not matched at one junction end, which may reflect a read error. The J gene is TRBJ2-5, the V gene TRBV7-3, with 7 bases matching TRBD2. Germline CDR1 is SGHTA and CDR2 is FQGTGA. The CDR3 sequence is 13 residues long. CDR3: CASSYGGQETQYF. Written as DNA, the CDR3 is TGTGCCAGTAGCTACGGGGGGCAAGAGACCCAGTACTTC. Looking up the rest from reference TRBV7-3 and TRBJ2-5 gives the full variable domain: GAGVSQTPSNKVTEKGKYVELRCDPISGHTALYWYRQSLGQGPEFLIYFQGTGAADDSGLPNDRFFAVRPEGSVSTLKIQRTERGDSAVYLCASSYGGQETQYFGPGTRLLVL.

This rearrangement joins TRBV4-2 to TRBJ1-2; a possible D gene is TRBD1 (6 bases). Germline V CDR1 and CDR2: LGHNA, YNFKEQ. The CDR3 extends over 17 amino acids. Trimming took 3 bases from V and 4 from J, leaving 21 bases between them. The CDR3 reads CASSQGGGHSRGYGYTF. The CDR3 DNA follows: TGTGCCAGCAGCCAGGGGGGGGGACATTCGCGCGGCTATGGCTACACCTTC.

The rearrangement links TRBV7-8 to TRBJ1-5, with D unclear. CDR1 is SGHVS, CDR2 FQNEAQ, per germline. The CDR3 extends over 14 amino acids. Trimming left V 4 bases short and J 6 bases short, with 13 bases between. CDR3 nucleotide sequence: TGTGCCAGCAGCTGGGGAGATTTTGGTCAGCCCCAGCATTTT. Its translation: CASSWGDFGQPQHF.

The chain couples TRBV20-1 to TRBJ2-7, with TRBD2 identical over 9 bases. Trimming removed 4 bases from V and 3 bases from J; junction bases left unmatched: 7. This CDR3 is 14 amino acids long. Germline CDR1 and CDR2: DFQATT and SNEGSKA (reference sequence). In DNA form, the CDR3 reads TGCAGTGCTATGACTAGCGGAGTTGACTACGAGCAGTACTTC. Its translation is CSAMTSGVDYEQYF.